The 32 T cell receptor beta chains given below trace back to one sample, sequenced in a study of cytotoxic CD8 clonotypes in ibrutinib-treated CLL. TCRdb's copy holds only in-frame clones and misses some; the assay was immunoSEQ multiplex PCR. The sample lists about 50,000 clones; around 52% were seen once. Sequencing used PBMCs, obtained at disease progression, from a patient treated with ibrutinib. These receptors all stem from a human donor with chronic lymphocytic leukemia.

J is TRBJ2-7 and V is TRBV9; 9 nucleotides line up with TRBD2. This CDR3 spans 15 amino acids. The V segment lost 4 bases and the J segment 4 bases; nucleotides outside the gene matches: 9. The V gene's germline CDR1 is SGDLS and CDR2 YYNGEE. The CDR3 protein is CASSISSGGTYEQYF. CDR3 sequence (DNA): TGTGCCAGCAGCATCAGTAGCGGGGGAACGTACGAGCAGTACTTC. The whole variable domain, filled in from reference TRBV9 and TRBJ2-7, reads DSGVTQTPKHLITATGQRVTLRCSPRSGDLSVYWYQQSLDQGLQFLIQYYNGEERAKGNILERFSAQQFPDLHSELNLSSLELGDSALYFCASSISSGGTYEQYFGPGTRLTVT.

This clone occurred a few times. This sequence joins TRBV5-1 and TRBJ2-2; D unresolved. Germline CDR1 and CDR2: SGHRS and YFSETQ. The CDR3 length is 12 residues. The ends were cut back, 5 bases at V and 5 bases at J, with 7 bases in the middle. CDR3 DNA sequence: TGCGCCAGCAGAGAGCTAACCGGGGAGCTGTTTTTT. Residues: CASRELTGELFF.

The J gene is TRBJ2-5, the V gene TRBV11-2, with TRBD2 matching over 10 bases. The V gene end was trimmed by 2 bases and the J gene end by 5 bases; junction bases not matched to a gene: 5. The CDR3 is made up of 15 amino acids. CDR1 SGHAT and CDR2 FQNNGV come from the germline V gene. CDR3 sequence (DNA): TGTGCCAGCAGCTTACAAAGCGGGGGGGCCGAGACCCAGTACTTC. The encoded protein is CASSLQSGGAETQYF.

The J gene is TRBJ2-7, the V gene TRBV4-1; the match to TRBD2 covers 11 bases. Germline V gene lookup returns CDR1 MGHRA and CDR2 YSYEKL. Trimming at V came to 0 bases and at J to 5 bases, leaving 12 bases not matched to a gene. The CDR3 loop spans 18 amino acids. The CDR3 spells CASSQDSPGLAGKHEQYF. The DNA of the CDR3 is TGCGCCAGCAGCCAAGACTCCCCCGGACTAGCGGGTAAACACGAGCAGTACTTC.

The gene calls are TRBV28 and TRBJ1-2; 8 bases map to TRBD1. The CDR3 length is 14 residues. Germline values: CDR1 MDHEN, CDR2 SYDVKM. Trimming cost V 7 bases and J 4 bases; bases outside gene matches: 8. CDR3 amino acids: CASNTGGVGYGYTF. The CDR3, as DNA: TGTGCCAGCAATACAGGGGGGGTAGGCTATGGCTACACCTTC.

The DNA of the CDR3 is TGTGCCTGGAGTGTACAGGCTTTAGGCTACACCTTC. Protein product: CAWSVQALGYTF. The chain recombines TRBV30 with TRBJ1-2, with D possibly TRBD1 on 5 matching bases. V lost 0 bases to trimming and J lost 8 bases, with 10 bases between them. The CDR3 loop spans 12 amino acids. Germline V gene data show CDR1 as GTSNPN and CDR2 as SVGIG (reference sequence). Full variable domain (rest looked up from reference TRBV30 and TRBJ1-2): SQTIHQWPATLVQPVGSPLSLECTVEGTSNPNLYWYRQAAGRGLQLLFYSVGIGQISSEVPQNLSASRPQDRQFILSSKKLLLSDSGFYLCAWSVQALGYTFGSGTRLTVV.

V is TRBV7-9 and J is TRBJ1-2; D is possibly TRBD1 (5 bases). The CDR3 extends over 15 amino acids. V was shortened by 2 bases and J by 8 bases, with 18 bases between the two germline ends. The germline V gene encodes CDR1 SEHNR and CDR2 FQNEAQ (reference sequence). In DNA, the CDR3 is TGTGCCAGCAGCTTACGGGAGGGGAACAGCGGCGGCTACACCTTC. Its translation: CASSLREGNSGGYTF.

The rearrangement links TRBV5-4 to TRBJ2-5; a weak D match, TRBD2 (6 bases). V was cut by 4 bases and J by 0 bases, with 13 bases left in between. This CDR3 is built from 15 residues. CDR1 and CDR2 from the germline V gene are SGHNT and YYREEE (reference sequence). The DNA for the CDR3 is TGTGCCAGCAGCAGGGGACTGACGTACCAAGAGACCCAGTACTTC. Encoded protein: CASSRGLTYQETQYF.

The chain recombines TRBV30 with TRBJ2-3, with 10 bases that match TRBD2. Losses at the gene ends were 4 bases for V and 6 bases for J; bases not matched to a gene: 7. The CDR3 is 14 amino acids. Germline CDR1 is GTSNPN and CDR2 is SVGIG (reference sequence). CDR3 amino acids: CAWNSGGAADTQYF. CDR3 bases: TGTGCCTGGAACAGCGGGGGGGCCGCGGATACGCAGTATTTT. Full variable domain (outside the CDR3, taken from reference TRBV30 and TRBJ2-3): SQTIHQWPATLVQPVGSPLSLECTVEGTSNPNLYWYRQAAGRGLQLLFYSVGIGQISSEVPQNLSASRPQDRQFILSSKKLLLSDSGFYLCAWNSGGAADTQYFGPGTRLTVL.

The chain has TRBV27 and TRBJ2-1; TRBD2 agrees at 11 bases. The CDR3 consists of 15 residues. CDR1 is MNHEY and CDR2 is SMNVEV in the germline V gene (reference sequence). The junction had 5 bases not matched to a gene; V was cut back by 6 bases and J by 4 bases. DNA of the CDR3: TGTGCCAGCAGGGAGGGACTAGCGGATTACAATGAGCAGTTCTTC. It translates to CASREGLADYNEQFF.

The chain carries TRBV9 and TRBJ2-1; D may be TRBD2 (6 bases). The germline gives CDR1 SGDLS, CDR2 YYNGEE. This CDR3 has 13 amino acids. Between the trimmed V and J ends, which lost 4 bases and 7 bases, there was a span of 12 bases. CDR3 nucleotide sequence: TGTGCCAGCAGCAGCGGACTACTGAATGAGCAGTTCTTC. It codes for CASSSGLLNEQFF.

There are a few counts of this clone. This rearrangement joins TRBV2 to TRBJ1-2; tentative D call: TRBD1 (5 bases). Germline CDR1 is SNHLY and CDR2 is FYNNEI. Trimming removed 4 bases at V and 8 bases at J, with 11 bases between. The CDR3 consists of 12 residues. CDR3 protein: CASSVGGRGYTF. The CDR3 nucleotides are TGTGCCAGCAGTGTGGGGGGAAGAGGCTACACCTTC.

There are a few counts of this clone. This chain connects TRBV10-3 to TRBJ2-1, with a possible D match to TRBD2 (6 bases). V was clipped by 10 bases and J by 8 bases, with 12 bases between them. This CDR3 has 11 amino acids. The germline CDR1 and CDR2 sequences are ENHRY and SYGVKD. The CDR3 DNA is TGTGCCACCACCGGGACTTATGAGCAGTTCTTC. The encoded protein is CATTGTYEQFF.

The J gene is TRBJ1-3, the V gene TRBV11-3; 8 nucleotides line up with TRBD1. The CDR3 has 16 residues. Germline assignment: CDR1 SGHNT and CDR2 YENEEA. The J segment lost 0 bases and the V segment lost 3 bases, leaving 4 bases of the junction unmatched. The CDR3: CASSLGGTGSGNTIYF. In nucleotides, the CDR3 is TGTGCCAGCAGCTTGGGGGGGACAGGCTCTGGAAACACCATATATTTT.

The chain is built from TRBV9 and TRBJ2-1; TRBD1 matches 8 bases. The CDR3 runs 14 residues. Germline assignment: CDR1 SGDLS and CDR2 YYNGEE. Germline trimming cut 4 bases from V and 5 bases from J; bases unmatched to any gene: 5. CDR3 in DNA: TGTGCCAGCAGCAGGACAGGGATACACAATGAGCAGTTCTTC. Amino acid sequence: CASSRTGIHNEQFF.

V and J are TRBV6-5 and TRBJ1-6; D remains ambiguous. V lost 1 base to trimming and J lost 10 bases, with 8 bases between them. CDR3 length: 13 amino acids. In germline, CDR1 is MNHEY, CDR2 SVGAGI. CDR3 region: CASSYFERSPLHF. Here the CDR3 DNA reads TGTGCCAGCAGTTACTTCGAGCGGTCACCCCTCCACTTT.

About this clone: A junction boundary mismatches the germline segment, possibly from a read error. CDR3 nucleotides: TGCGCCAGCAGCCAACGGTTGGTTGGGACAGGGGGACAAGAGAGCCAGTACTTC. This encodes CASSQRLVGTGGQESQYF. The chain couples TRBV4-1 to TRBJ2-5, with TRBD1 matching over 11 bases. Germline V gene data show CDR1 as MGHRA and CDR2 as YSYEKL. The CDR3 spans 18 residues.

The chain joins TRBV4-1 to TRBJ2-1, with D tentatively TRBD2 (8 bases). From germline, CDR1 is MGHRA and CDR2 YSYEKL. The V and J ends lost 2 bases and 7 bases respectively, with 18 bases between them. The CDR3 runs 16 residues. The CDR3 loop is CASSQYRGGGTNEQFF. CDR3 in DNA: TGCGCCAGCAGCCAATACAGGGGCGGGGGGACAAATGAGCAGTTCTTC.

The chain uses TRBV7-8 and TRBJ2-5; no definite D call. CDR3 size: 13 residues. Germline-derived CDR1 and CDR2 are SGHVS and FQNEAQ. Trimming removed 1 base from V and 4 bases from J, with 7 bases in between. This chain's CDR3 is CASSLEVGETQYF. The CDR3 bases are TGTGCCAGCAGCTTAGAGGTCGGAGAGACCCAGTACTTC.

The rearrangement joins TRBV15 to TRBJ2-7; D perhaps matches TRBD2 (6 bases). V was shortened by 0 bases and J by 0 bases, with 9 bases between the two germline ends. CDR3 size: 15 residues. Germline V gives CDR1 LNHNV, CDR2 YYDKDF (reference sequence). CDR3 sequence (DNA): TGTGCCACCAGCAGAGAGGAGGGAGGCTCCTACGAGCAGTACTTC. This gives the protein CATSREEGGSYEQYF.

For the CDR3, the DNA is TGTGCCAGCAGCCGGGGTGAGGTAGCACCCCTCCACTTT. This codes for CASSRGEVAPLHF. The chain has TRBV13 and TRBJ1-6; D is undetermined. V gave up 5 bases and J gave up 11 bases, with 13 bases separating them. Germline V gene sequence: CDR1 PRHDT, CDR2 FYEKMQ (reference sequence). The CDR3 loop spans 13 amino acids.

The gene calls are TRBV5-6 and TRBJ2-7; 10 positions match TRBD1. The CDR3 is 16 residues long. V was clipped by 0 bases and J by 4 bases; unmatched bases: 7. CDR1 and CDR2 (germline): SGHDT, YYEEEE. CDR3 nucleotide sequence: TGTGCCAGCAGCTTGGACCCCGGGACAGGGGCTTACGAGCAGTACTTC. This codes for CASSLDPGTGAYEQYF. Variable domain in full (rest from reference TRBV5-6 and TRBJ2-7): DAGVTQSPTHLIKTRGQQVTLRCSPKSGHDTVSWYQQALGQGPQFIFQYYEEEERQRGNFPDRFSGHQFPNYSSELNVNALLLGDSALYLCASSLDPGTGAYEQYFGPGTRLTVT.

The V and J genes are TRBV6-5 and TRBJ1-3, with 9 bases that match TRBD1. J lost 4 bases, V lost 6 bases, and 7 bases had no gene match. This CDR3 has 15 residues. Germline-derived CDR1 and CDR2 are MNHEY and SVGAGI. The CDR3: CASRSTGGPGNTIYF. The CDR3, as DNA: TGTGCCAGCAGATCAACAGGGGGCCCCGGAAACACCATATATTTT.

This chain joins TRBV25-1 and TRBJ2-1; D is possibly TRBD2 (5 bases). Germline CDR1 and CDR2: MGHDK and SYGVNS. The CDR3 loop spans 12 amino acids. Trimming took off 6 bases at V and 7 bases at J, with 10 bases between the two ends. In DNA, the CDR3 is TGTGCCAGCAGCGGAGGAGGAAATGAGCAGTTCTTC. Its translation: CASSGGGNEQFF.

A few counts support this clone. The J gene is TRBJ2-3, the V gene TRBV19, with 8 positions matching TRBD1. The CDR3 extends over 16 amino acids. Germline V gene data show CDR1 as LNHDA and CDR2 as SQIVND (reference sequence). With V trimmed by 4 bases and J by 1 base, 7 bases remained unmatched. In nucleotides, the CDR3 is TGTGCCAGTAGTACAGACAGGGGCGATGGCACAGATACGCAGTATTTT. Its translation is CASSTDRGDGTDTQYF.

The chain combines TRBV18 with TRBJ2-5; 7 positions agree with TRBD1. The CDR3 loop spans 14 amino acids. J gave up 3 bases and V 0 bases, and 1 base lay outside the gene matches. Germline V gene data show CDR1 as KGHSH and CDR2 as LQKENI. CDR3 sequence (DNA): TGTGCCAGCTCACCACCGGGACAGAAAGAGACCCAGTACTTC. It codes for CASSPPGQKETQYF.

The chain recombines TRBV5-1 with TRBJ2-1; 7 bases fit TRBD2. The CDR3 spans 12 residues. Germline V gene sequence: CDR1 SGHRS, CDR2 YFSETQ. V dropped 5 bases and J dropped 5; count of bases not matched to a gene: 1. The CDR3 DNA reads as TGCGCCAGCAGGCTAGCGGACAATGAGCAGTTCTTC. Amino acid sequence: CASRLADNEQFF.

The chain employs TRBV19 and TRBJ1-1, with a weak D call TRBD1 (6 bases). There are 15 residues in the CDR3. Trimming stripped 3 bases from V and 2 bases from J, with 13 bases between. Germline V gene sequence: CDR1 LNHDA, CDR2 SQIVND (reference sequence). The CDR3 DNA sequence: TGTGCCAGTAGTATCGACCGGGACATTAACACTGAAGCTTTCTTT. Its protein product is CASSIDRDINTEAFF.

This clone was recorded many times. CDR3 DNA sequence: TGTGCCAGCAGTCGGACACAGAACTATGGCTACACCTTC. Encoded protein: CASSRTQNYGYTF. This sequence joins TRBV6-5 and TRBJ1-2; tentative D call: TRBD1 (5 bases). Germline CDR1 MNHEY, CDR2 SVGAGI. V lost 5 bases and J 2 bases, leaving 9 bases between the germline ends. The CDR3 has 13 amino acids.

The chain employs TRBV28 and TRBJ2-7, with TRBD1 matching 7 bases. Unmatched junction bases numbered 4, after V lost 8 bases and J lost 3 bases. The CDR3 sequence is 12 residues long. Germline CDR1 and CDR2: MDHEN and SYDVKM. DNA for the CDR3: TGTGCCAGCCGGGACAGACTCTACGAGCAGTACTTC. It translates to CASRDRLYEQYF.

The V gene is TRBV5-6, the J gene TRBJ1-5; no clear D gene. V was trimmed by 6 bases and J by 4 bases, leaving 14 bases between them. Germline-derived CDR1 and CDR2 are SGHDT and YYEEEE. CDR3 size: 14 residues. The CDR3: CASNRGVSNQPQHF. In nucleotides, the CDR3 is TGTGCCAGCAACCGCGGGGTCTCGAATCAGCCCCAGCATTTT. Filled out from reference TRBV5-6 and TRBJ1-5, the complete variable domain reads DAGVTQSPTHLIKTRGQQVTLRCSPKSGHDTVSWYQQALGQGPQFIFQYYEEEERQRGNFPDRFSGHQFPNYSSELNVNALLLGDSALYLCASNRGVSNQPQHFGDGTRLSIL.

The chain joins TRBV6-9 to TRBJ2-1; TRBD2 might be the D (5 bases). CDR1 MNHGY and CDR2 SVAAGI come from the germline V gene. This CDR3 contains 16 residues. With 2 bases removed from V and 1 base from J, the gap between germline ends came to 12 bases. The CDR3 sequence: CASSYGERLSYNEQFF. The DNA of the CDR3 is TGTGCCAGCAGTTATGGGGAGCGCCTATCCTACAATGAGCAGTTCTTC.